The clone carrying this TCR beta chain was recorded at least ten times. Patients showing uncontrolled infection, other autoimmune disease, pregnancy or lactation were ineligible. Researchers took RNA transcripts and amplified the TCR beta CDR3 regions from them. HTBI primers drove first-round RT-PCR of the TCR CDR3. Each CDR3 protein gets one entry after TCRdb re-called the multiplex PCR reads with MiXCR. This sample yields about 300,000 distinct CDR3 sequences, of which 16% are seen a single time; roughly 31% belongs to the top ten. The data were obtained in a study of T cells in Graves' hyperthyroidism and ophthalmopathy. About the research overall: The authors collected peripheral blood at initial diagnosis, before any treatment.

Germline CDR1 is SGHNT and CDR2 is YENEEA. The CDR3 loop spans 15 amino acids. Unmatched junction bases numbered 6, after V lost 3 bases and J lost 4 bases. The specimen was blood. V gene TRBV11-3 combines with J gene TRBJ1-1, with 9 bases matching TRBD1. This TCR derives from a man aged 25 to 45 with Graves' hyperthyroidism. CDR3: CASSFLGQGSTEAFF. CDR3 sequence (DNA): TGTGCCAGCAGCTTCCTGGGACAGGGATCCACTGAAGCTTTCTTT. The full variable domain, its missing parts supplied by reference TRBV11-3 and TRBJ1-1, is EAGVVQSPRYKIIEKKQPVAFWCNPISGHNTLYWYLQNLGQGPELLIRYENEEAVDDSQLPKDRFSAERLKGVDSTLKIQPAELGDSAVYLCASSFLGQGSTEAFFGQGTRLTVV.